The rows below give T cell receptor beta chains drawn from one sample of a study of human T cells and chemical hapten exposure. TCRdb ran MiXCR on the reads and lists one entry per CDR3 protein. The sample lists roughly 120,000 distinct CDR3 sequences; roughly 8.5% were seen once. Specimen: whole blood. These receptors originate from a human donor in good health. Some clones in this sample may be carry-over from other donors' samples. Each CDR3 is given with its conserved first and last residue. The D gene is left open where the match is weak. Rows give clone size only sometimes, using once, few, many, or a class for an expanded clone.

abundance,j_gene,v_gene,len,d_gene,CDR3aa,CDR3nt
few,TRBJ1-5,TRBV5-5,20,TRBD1,CASSLELRDRGLGGNQPQHF,TGTGCCAGCAGCTTGGAGCTCCGGGACAGGGGATTAGGAGGCAATCAGCCCCAGCATTTT
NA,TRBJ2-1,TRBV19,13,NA,CASSITGYNEQFF,TGTGCCAGTAGCATAACAGGGTACAATGAGCAGTTCTTC
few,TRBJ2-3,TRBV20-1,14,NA,CSARHRVSTDTQYF,TGCAGTGCTAGACACAGGGTCAGCACAGATACGCAGTATTTT
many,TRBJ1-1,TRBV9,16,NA,CASSPGGRTMNTEAFF,TGTGCCAGCAGCCCCGGCGGTAGGACCATGAACACTGAAGCTTTCTTT
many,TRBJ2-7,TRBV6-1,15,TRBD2,CASSELAGASYEQYF,TGTGCCAGCAGTGAACTAGCGGGAGCCTCCTACGAGCAGTACTTC
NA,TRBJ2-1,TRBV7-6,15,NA,CASSPGQGSGNEQFF,TGTGCCAGCAGCCCGGGGCAGGGGTCAGGCAATGAGCAGTTCTTC
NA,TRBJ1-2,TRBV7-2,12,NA,CASTIMEYGYTF,TGTGCCAGCACCATAATGGAGTATGGCTACACCTTC
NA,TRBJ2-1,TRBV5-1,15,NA,CASSLVRGANNEQFF,TGCGCCAGCAGCTTGGTGAGGGGGGCTAACAATGAGCAGTTCTTC
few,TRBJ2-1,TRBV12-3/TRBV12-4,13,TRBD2,CASSLGTRDEQFF,TGTGCCAGCAGTTTAGGGACTAGGGATGAGCAGTTCTTC
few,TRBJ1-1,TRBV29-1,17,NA,CSVFAPGTAFRGTEAFF,TGCAGCGTTTTCGCCCCCGGGACCGCGTTTAGGGGCACTGAAGCTTTCTTT
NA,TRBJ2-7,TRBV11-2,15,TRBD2,CASNPSSGRLWEQYF,TGTGCCAGCAACCCCAGTAGCGGGAGATTGTGGGAGCAGTACTTC
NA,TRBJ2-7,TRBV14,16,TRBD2,CASSQEERGLSYEQYF,TGTGCCAGCAGCCAGGAGGAGCGGGGCCTCTCCTACGAGCAGTACTTC
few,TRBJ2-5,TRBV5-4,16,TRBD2,CASSQKREAYQETQYF,TGTGCCAGCAGCCAGAAGCGGGAGGCGTACCAAGAGACCCAGTACTTC
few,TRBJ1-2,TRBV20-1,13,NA,CSAIPVDTYGYTF,TGCAGTGCGATACCTGTTGACACTTATGGCTACACCTTC
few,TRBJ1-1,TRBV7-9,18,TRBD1,CASSHAGQGGVVNTEAFF,TGTGCCAGCAGCCACGCAGGACAGGGGGGAGTGGTGAACACTGAAGCTTTCTTT
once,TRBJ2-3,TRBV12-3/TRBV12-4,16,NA,CASSLSRTASRDTQYF,TGTGCCAGCAGCTTGTCGAGGACCGCTTCGAGGGATACGCAGTATTTT
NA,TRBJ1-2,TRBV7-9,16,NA,CASSFFQVSLNYGYTF,TGTGCCAGCAGCTTCTTCCAGGTGTCGCTGAACTATGGCTACACCTTC
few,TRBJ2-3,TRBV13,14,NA,CASSLGSGTDTQYF,TGTGCCAGCAGCTTAGGGTCGGGGACAGATACGCAGTATTTT
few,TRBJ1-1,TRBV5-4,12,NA,CASSDKNTEAFF,TGTGCCAGCAGTGACAAGAACACTGAAGCTTTCTTT
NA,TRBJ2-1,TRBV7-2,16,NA,CASSLRGGLIYNEQFF,TGTGCCAGCAGCTTGAGGGGGGGGCTTATCTACAATGAGCAGTTCTTC
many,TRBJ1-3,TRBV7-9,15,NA,CASSFFRLNGNTIYF,TGTGCCAGCAGCTTCTTCCGCCTTAATGGAAACACCATATATTTT
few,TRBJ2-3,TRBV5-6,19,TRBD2,CASSFDRTSGPLGTDTQYF,TGTGCCAGCAGCTTCGATAGGACTAGCGGGCCCCTAGGCACAGATACGCAGTATTTT
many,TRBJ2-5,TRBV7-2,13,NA,CASSPPGPETQYF,TGTGCCAGCAGCCCCCCGGGTCCCGAGACCCAGTACTTC
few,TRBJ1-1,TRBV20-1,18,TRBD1,CSARDPRDRGRRNTEAFF,TGCAGTGCTAGAGACCCCCGGGACAGGGGGCGGAGGAACACTGAAGCTTTCTTT
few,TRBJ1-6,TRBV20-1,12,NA,CSASDGDSPLHF,TGCAGTGCTAGCGACGGAGATTCACCCCTCCACTTT
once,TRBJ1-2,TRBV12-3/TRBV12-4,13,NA,CASSFEGGYGYTF,TGTGCCAGCAGTTTCGAAGGGGGTTATGGCTACACCTTC
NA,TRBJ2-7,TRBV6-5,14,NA,CASSYREQNYEQYF,TGTGCCAGCAGTTACCGAGAACAGAACTACGAGCAGTACTTC
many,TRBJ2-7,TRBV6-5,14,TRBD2,CASSSPSGRYEQYF,TGTGCCAGCAGTTCACCTAGCGGGCGGTACGAGCAGTACTTC
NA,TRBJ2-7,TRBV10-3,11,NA,CAISNRDEQYF,TGTGCCATCAGCAACAGGGACGAGCAGTACTTC
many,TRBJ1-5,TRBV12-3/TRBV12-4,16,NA,CASSLVGGRGNQPQHF,TGTGCCAGCAGTTTAGTGGGGGGACGGGGGAATCAGCCCCAGCATTTT
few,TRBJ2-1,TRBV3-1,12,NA,CASSQGINEQFF,TGTGCCAGCAGCCAAGGCATCAATGAGCAGTTCTTC